The text below deals with one T cell receptor beta chain. Its specificity is unknown. The data belong to a study of T cells in Graves' hyperthyroidism and ophthalmopathy. Whole-study results and caveats: Most thyroid clonotypes expanded above 0.001 were also detected in blood. Stable hyperthyroidism and ophthalmopathy were separated using 13 V-J signatures.

V was shortened by 1 base and J by 7 bases, with 13 bases between the two germline ends. CDR3 length: 14 residues. Germline CDR1 and CDR2: DFQATT and SNEGSKA (reference sequence). Using RNA transcripts as the source, TCR beta CDR3 regions were amplified. First-round RT-PCR with HTBI primers amplified the TCR CDR3 region. TCRdb redid the calling of the multiplex PCR reads with MiXCR, one entry per CDR3 protein. The table includes roughly 630,000 distinct CDR3 sequences, 15% to 19% detected once. Cells are PBMCs isolated from about 10 ml of fresh blood. Sequencing was carried out using blood. The clonotype originates from a woman under 40 with Graves' hyperthyroidism. The rearrangement joins TRBV20-1 to TRBJ2-2; D unresolved. The CDR3 loop is CSARVRTGFGELFF. The CDR3 region has the DNA TGCAGTGCTAGAGTCCGCACGGGTTTCGGGGAGCTGTTTTTT.